This TCR beta chain originates from a study of graft-versus-host responses after intestinal transplantation. Across the whole study: Anti-thymocyte globulin was used for induction in all recipients, who then took tacrolimus and steroids for approximately 3 years.

Sequencing used immunoSEQ multiplex PCR; TCRdb keeps in-frame clones, though not all of them. The table includes 13,000 to 15,000 clones, about 74% detected once. The junction had 5 bases not matched to a gene; V was cut back by 3 bases and J by 5 bases. Germline V gives CDR1 SGHDT, CDR2 YYEEEE. This CDR3 is built from 14 residues. The starting material, graft tissue, was processed to release intraepithelial and lamina propria lymphocytes. The starting material was ileum tissue, obtained 16 days after intestinal transplant. The genes are TRBV5-6 and TRBJ2-5; 9 nucleotides line up with TRBD2. The sequence was obtained from a human patient who received an intestinal transplant, so some T cells may come from the graft donor. The CDR3 region has the DNA TGTGCCAGCAGCTCGCGGGGGGGCCCGGAGACCCAGTACTTC. Translating gives CASSSRGGPETQYF.